The T cell receptor (beta chain) under discussion was sequenced for a study of cytomegalovirus exposure and HLA in healthy donors. The wider study: Earlier results showed roughly 120 million unique TCR beta sequences derived from about 179 million T cells. Study results and limitations: In presence/absence analyses, roughly uniform sequencing depth across donors was assumed. An apparent linkage of common viral pathogens to several of the most significant clusters emerged in a later analysis. The study found most TCR sequences rare, yet found some public TCRs in many donors.

Comment on this clone: Its cognate antigen is unknown.

The length of the CDR3 is 17 residues. Deletions cut 0 bases from V and 5 bases from J, with 19 bases between. Germline CDR1 SGDLS, CDR2 YYNGEE. Amplification used 60 Vbeta primers and 13 Jbeta primers. The method was immunoSEQ multiplex PCR; TCRdb's version includes in-frame clones alone and lacks a portion of them. The data show under 200,000 clones, with about 77% seen just once and approximately 7% held by the top ten. This chain joins TRBV9 and TRBJ2-3, with a possible D match to TRBD2 (7 bases). This receptor was identified in a male donor in good health and CMV-seropositive. The sample taken for sequencing was PBMCs. In nucleotides, the CDR3 is TGTGCCAGCAGCGTAGATGGAGGGGGGGCATTGGAAGATACGCAGTATTTT. It codes for CASSVDGGGALEDTQYF.